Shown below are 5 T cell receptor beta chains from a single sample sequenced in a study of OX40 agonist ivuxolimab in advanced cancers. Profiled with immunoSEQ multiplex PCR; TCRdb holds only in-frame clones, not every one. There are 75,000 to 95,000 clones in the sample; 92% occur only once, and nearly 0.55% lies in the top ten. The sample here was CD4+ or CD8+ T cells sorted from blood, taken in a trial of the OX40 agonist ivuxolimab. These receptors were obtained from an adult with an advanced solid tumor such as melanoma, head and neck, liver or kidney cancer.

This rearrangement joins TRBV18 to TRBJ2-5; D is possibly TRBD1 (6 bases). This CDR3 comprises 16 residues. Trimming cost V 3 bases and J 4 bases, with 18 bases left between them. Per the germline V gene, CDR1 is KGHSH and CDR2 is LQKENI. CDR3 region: CASSPTQGSIRETQYF. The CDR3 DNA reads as TGTGCCAGCTCACCGACGCAGGGGTCCATCCGAGAGACCCAGTACTTC.

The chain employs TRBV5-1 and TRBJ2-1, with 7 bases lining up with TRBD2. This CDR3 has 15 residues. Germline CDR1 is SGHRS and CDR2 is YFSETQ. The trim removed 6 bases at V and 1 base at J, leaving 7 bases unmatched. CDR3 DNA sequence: TGCGCCAGCACCAGAGCGGGAAGTTCCTACAATGAGCAGTTCTTC. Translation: CASTRAGSSYNEQFF.

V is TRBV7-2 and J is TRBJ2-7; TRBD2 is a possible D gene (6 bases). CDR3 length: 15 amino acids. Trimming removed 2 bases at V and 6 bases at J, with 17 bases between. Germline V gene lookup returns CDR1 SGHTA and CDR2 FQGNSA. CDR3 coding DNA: TGTGCCAGCAGCTTAAATCGGGCTAGCGTGGGCGAGCAGTACTTC. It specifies CASSLNRASVGEQYF.

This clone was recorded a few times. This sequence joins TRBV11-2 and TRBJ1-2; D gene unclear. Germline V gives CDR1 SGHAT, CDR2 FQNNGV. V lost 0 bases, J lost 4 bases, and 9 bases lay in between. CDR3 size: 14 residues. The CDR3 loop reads CASSLDKVSYGYTF. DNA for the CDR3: TGTGCCAGCAGCTTAGATAAAGTCTCCTATGGCTACACCTTC.

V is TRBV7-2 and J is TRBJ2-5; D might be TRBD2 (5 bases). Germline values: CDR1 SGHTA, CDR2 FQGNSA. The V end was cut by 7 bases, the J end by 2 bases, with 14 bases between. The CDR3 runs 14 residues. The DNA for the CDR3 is TGTGCCAGCACCTCAAGCGGAGTACAAGAGACCCAGTACTTC. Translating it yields CASTSSGVQETQYF.